This T cell receptor (beta chain) was recovered during a study of T-cell reconstitution after alpha-beta-depleted transplantation in children. Unique molecular identifiers were incorporated into the prepared TCRbeta library. TCRdb fed the PCR reads into MiXCR, producing one record per CDR3 protein. Of some 390,000 distinct CDR3 sequences in the sample, just over 20% were seen once. The germline V and J ends were trimmed by 2 bases and 3 bases, with 12 bases remaining between them. This CDR3 spans 15 amino acids. This clonotype was obtained from a human donor who donated a stem cell graft to a child with acute myeloid leukemia. Sequenced here: PBMCs from the stem cell graft donor, sampled from the stem cell graft. The chain has TRBV12-3 or TRBV12-4 and TRBJ2-3; TRBD2 might be the D (6 bases). CDR3 in DNA: TGTGCCAGCAGTTTAAGGAGGGATCCGACAGATACGCAGTATTTT. This codes for CASSLRRDPTDTQYF.